Here is one T cell receptor (beta chain) with its context. Its antigen specificity is not known. The input lacks base qualities; no much larger clone sits a single base away. This sample stems from a study of blood T cells in healthy people across ages (dated by TCRdb to 2013 to 2016). At the level of the whole study: In model experiments, roughly one uniquely barcoded TCR beta cDNA molecule per two T cells was captured by template switching. Using deep sequencing normalized with unique cDNA molecular identifiers, the study measured how TCR beta repertoire diversity changes with age. The donors were divided into four age groups: young (average about 16 years), middle-aged (about 40), aged (approximately 62) and long-lived (82). To avoid experimental bias, donors of different ages were randomly spread across the sequencing lanes. Two additional independent replicas of 1 million unique cDNA reads from the same blood draw were analyzed for two donors (one aged 18 to 30 and one aged 80 or older). The paper as a whole reports these results and caveats: Observed TCR beta diversity per million T cells fell roughly linearly with age, and a significant reduction was already apparent by age around 39. Bulk unsorted PBMC profiling prevented conclusive comparison of naive and antigen-experienced compartments. There was a strong correlation between observed TCR beta diversity and the percentage of naive T cells measured by flow cytometry. The CMV infection status of donors was not known, potentially confounding age-related changes in expanded clonotypes. Compared with the aged group, the long-lived group had more naive CD4+ T cells, fewer expanded clones and increased TCR diversity, a pattern suggesting age selection. Estimates of total diversity from one million sequenced T cells were regarded as lower bounds and underestimates.

Cut back by 1 base and 0 bases, the V and J ends lie 11 bases apart. The CDR3 goes from the cysteine to the phenylalanine over 15 residues. Only the CDR3 DNA is retained, 45 bases long and in frame from the first base. The germline V gene specifies SGHRS as CDR1 and YFSETQ as CDR2. The donors were 40 or so Caucasian individuals from Russia, aged roughly 6 to 100 years, who were systemically healthy. Each donor gave about 10 milliliters of peripheral blood, drawn into EDTA-treated Vacutainer tubes. Ficoll-Paque density-gradient centrifugation was used to isolate PBMCs, with at least 6.5 million per sample. Total RNA was extracted from PBMCs with Trizol reagent, with at least 5 micrograms obtained per sample. The percentages of naive CD45RAhigh/CD27high T cells were determined by flow cytometry on a PBMC aliquot from every donor. Library preparation used 5' RACE. Sequencing was performed on an Illumina HiSeq 2500. A second 7 to 11 cycle PCR used a sample-barcoded 5' primer and a J-beta primer mix. A template-switch 5' adaptor carrying 12 random nucleotides introduced a unique molecular identifier onto each TCR beta cDNA molecule. Each sample yielded at least 2.5 million CDR3-containing paired-end reads. First-strand cDNA synthesis was performed from all RNA using the Mint cDNA synthesis kit, with priming by a TRBC-specific oligonucleotide. Following uracil-DNA glycosylase treatment, a first 18-cycle PCR with universal primers M1SS and BC2_uni_R was performed on all cDNA. Regarding the original processing steps: For normalization, 1 million high-quality reads were randomly selected from each sample, with every read carrying a distinct molecular identifier. Reads sharing molecular identifiers were discarded rather than binned into consensus sequences. MiTCR, run with a Q25 quality threshold and the strictest error-elimination algorithm, handled CDR3 identification, clonotype clustering and error correction. A nonparametric unseen species model with Euler transformation was used to estimate lower-bound total TCR beta diversity. The public sequencing data were trimmed at Q25 with fastp and processed into clonotypes with MiXCR by TCRdb, which kept only in-frame beta chains. Each CDR3 protein appears once, grouped with its most common genes and DNA. The V and J calls and clone size come from TCRdb's table, not from the authors' own analysis. The sample has 1.5 million to 2 million distinct CDR3 sequences on record, roughly 49% of them singletons. Approximately 2.1% of the sample is in the top ten clones.

The chain joins TRBV5-1 to TRBJ2-7; TRBD1 is perhaps the D gene, given 6 matching bases. This TCR was sampled from a middle-aged woman in good health. The sequenced material came from blood. The bases are TGCGCCAGCAGCTTGTCCGTGGACAGCTCCTACGAGCAGTACTTC. This encodes CASSLSVDSSYEQYF.